The 29 T cell receptor beta chains below were found in one sample sequenced in a study of T cells in Graves' hyperthyroidism and ophthalmopathy. There were TCR beta CDR3 regions amplified from RNA transcripts. HTBI primers were used for first-round RT-PCR of the TCR CDR3. MiXCR, run by TCRdb on the multiplex PCR reads, gives a single entry per CDR3 protein. The sample includes fewer than 700,000 distinct CDR3 sequences, 15% to 20% of them seen just once. The sample taken for sequencing was blood. The receptors here all came from a woman aged 30 to 39 with Graves' hyperthyroidism.

In its sample, this clonotype was seen a few times. V gene TRBV6-6 combines with J gene TRBJ2-7; the D gene is possibly TRBD2 (7 bases). The CDR3 runs to 16 residues. Per the germline V gene, CDR1 is MNHNY and CDR2 is SVGAGI (reference sequence). The ends were cut back, 2 bases at V and 4 bases at J, with 18 bases in the middle. The chain's CDR3 is CASSYDGGGHKYEQYF. Written as DNA, the CDR3 is TGTGCCAGCAGTTACGATGGCGGGGGCCATAAATACGAGCAGTACTTC.

This clonotype has just a few counts. This sequence may be a read error, since a much larger clone differs from it by one base. The chain couples TRBV7-2 to TRBJ2-7; 7 bases line up with TRBD2. The V gene end was trimmed by 4 bases and the J gene end by 6 bases; junction bases not matched to a gene: 12. Germline assignment: CDR1 SGHTA and CDR2 FQGNSA. This CDR3 is built from 15 residues. The chain's CDR3 is CASSSRRAGESEQYF. The CDR3 coding sequence is TGTGCCAGCAGCTCCCGTCGGGCGGGAGAGTCCGAGCAGTACTTC.

The chain recombines TRBV4-3 with TRBJ2-7; 10 nucleotides match TRBD2. Germline trimming cut 4 bases from V and 2 bases from J; bases unmatched to any gene: 5. This CDR3 has 15 amino acids. Germline CDR1 LGHNA, CDR2 YSLEER. CDR3 sequence: CASSPSAGGPYEQYF. CDR3 in DNA: TGCGCCAGCAGCCCATCAGCGGGAGGGCCCTACGAGCAGTACTTC.

This clonotype occurred many times. The chain uses TRBV3-1 and TRBJ1-2; D might be TRBD1 (5 bases). Trimming stripped 9 bases from V and 3 bases from J, with 20 bases between. CDR1 and CDR2 from the germline V gene are LGHDT and YNNKEL (reference sequence). The CDR3 consists of 15 residues. CDR3 nucleotide sequence: TGTGCCAGTTCACAGGCACATGGATTCTACTATGGCTACACCTTC. As protein: CASSQAHGFYYGYTF.

The sample holds a few counts of this clonotype. The gene calls are TRBV5-1 and TRBJ1-4; 8 positions agree with TRBD1. V shed 0 bases, J shed 4 bases, and the junction held 8 bases outside the gene matches. Germline V gene sequence: CDR1 SGHRS, CDR2 YFSETQ. The CDR3 is 17 residues long. CDR3 sequence: CASSLGQGASSNEKLFF. CDR3 coding DNA: TGCGCCAGCAGCTTGGGCCAGGGGGCGTCGAGTAATGAAAAACTGTTTTTT.

The chain carries TRBV11-2 and TRBJ1-1; TRBD1 might be the D (6 bases). Trimming removed 2 bases at V and 3 bases at J, with 13 bases between. CDR3 length: 15 residues. The germline CDR1 and CDR2 sequences are SGHAT and FQNNGV. DNA for the CDR3: TGTGCCAGCAGCTTACGCCCGGGGGGCGACACTGAAGCTTTCTTT. Protein product: CASSLRPGGDTEAFF.

This clonotype was picked up many times. This rearrangement joins TRBV15 to TRBJ2-2, with 8 bases identical to TRBD1. Germline trimming cut 8 bases from V and 2 bases from J; bases unmatched to any gene: 13. The germline V gene has CDR1 LNHNV and CDR2 YYDKDF (reference sequence). The CDR3 length is 17 residues. The CDR3 here is CATDATTGGKNTGELFF. Written as DNA, the CDR3 is TGTGCCACCGATGCTACAACAGGGGGAAAAAACACCGGGGAGCTGTTTTTT.

This clonotype was recorded at least ten times. The chain links TRBV6-1 to TRBJ1-6, with 9 bases matching TRBD1. Unmatched junction bases numbered 9, after V lost 8 bases and J lost 10 bases. The CDR3 has 14 residues. CDR1 is MNHNS, CDR2 SASEGT, per germline. CDR3 sequence reads: CASAGQGKRSPLHF. As DNA, the CDR3 is TGTGCCAGCGCTGGACAGGGGAAAAGGTCACCCCTCCACTTT.

The V call is TRBV5-5, the J call TRBJ1-2; D is ambiguous. CDR3 length equals 15 residues. Germline V gene lookup returns CDR1 SGHKS and CDR2 YYEKEE (reference sequence). The V end lost 1 base, the J end lost 2 bases, and 12 bases lay between the germline ends. DNA of the CDR3: TGTGCCAGCAGCTTGCGGGCTGGGGTAAACTATGGCTACACCTTC. This sequence encodes CASSLRAGVNYGYTF.

The chain is built from TRBV28 and TRBJ2-7; D perhaps matches TRBD2 (6 bases). Trimming removed 7 bases from V and 4 bases from J, with 17 bases in between. Germline CDR1 and CDR2: MDHEN and SYDVKM. The CDR3 runs to 14 residues. CDR3 region: CASTGHGGGYEQYF. CDR3 in DNA: TGTGCCAGCACCGGACATGGGGGAGGTTACGAGCAGTACTTC.

This clonotype has ten or more counts. The chain is built from TRBV7-2 and TRBJ2-7; 7 bases match TRBD1. The trim removed 3 bases at V and 6 bases at J, leaving 5 bases unmatched. Germline assignment: CDR1 SGHTA and CDR2 FQGNSA. The CDR3 has 13 residues. The CDR3 sequence is CASSFGQATEQYF. In DNA form, the CDR3 reads TGTGCCAGCAGCTTCGGACAGGCTACCGAGCAGTACTTC.

This clonotype has a count of ten or more. V is TRBV5-1 and J is TRBJ2-1; a possible D gene is TRBD2 (7 bases). This CDR3 contains 16 residues. Per germline, CDR1 SGHRS and CDR2 YFSETQ. V lost 3 bases and J lost 4, with 17 bases in between. The CDR3 DNA reads as TGCGCCAGCAGCTCCGGCGGGGGCCGCTTATACAATGAGCAGTTCTTC. Translation gives CASSSGGGRLYNEQFF. Combining the CDR3 with reference TRBV5-1 and TRBJ2-1 gives the whole variable domain KAGVTQTPRYLIKTRGQQVTLSCSPISGHRSVSWYQQTPGQGLQFLFEYFSETQRNKGNFPGRFSGRQFSNSRSEMNVSTLELGDSALYLCASSSGGGRLYNEQFFGPGTRLTVL.

The chain is built from TRBV6-1 and TRBJ2-1; D possibly corresponds to TRBD2 (6 bases). Trimming left V 7 bases short and J 5 bases short, with 15 bases between. Germline CDR1 MNHNS, CDR2 SASEGT. The CDR3 spans 14 residues. In DNA form, the CDR3 reads TGTGCCAGCACCCCGGGGGACGCCAACAATGAGCAGTTCTTC. The encoded protein is CASTPGDANNEQFF.

This clonotype occurred many times. This chain joins TRBV2 and TRBJ1-2, with D maybe TRBD1 (5 bases). Per germline, CDR1 SNHLY and CDR2 FYNNEI. V shed 2 bases and J shed 0 bases, with 13 bases lying between them. This CDR3 spans 16 amino acids. CDR3 bases: TGTGCCAGCAGTGAAATGGGGGTCGAAGCTAACTATGGCTACACCTTC. Translated: CASSEMGVEANYGYTF.

The CDR3 here is CAAGEPNQPQHF. DNA of the CDR3: TGTGCCGCCGGGGAGCCCAATCAGCCCCAGCATTTT. This chain uses TRBV6-2 or TRBV6-3 with TRBJ1-5, with D uncertain. The CDR3 covers 12 residues. Germline CDR1 reads MNHEY; CDR2 reads SVGEGT. Trimming took off 11 bases at V and 3 bases at J, with 11 bases between the two ends.

Concerning this clonotype: This CDR3 is missing its conserved last phenylalanine or tryptophan, likely due to a read error. It is unclear where the CDR3 begins or ends on the DNA, so no DNA is shown, and the CDR3 is as TCRdb lists it. This chain uses TRBV7-9 with TRBJ2-7; the table's D call of TRBD2 was not tested on the DNA. The CDR3 adds up to 18 amino acids, both ends counted. Looked up from germline, CDR1 is SEHNR and CDR2 is FQNEAQ (reference sequence). Here the CDR3 reads CASSQKLTRDGHSYEEYL.

At least ten counts were recorded for this clonotype. The V and J genes are TRBV2 and TRBJ2-7, with TRBD1 as a possible D gene (6 bases). This CDR3 has 13 residues. CDR1 SNHLY and CDR2 FYNNEI come from the germline V gene. Deletions cut 4 bases from V and 3 bases from J, with 10 bases between. The CDR3 spells CASSVETGYEQYF. In nucleotides, the CDR3 is TGTGCCAGCAGTGTAGAGACAGGCTACGAGCAGTACTTC.

V and J are TRBV6-1 and TRBJ2-5; D is uncertain. V lost 0 bases and J lost 6, with 17 bases in between. The CDR3 contains 16 residues. Germline V CDR1 and CDR2: MNHNS, SASEGT. The chain's CDR3 is CASSEAGGPDPKTQYF. The CDR3 nucleotides read TGTGCCAGCAGTGAAGCGGGTGGACCTGACCCCAAGACCCAGTACTTC.

Concerning this clonotype: No conserved phenylalanine or tryptophan is present at the end of the CDR3, so a read error is the likely explanation. The chain is built from TRBV19 and TRBJ2-3, with D perhaps matching TRBD1 (6 bases). This CDR3 spans 15 amino acids. V lost 5 bases, J lost 2 bases, and 14 bases lay in between. Germline CDR1 and CDR2: LNHDA and SQIVND (reference sequence). The CDR3 DNA reads TGTGCCAGTAGTTCCTATGGACAGCCCACAGATACGCAGTATCTT. Translated: CASSSYGQPTDTQYL.

The CDR3 spells CASSLEKRGTDTQYF. In DNA, the CDR3 is TGCGCCAGCAGCTTGGAAAAGCGGGGCACAGATACGCAGTATTTT. The V and J genes are TRBV5-1 and TRBJ2-3; D may be TRBD2 (6 bases). Germline V lookup: CDR1 SGHRS, CDR2 YFSETQ. With 0 bases removed from V and 1 base from J, the gap between germline ends came to 9 bases. The CDR3 covers 15 residues.

This clonotype was picked up many times. The chain has TRBV2 and TRBJ2-7; D might be TRBD1 (5 bases). CDR3 size: 12 residues. The V gene's germline CDR1 is SNHLY and CDR2 FYNNEI. V gave up 8 bases and J gave up 7 bases, with 15 bases separating them. The CDR3 loop is CASLLQGGEQYF. The CDR3 nucleotides read TGTGCCAGCCTGCTCCAGGGTGGTGAGCAGTACTTC. Using reference TRBV2 and TRBJ2-7 for the parts outside the CDR3, the full variable domain is EPEVTQTPSHQVTQMGQEVILRCVPISNHLYFYWYRQILGQKVEFLVSFYNNEISEKSEIFDDQFSVERPDGSNFTLKIRSTKLEDSAMYFCASLLQGGEQYFGPGTRLTVT.

Many counts were recorded for this clonotype. V is TRBV11-3 and J is TRBJ2-7; a possible D gene is TRBD1 (6 bases). Germline-derived CDR1 and CDR2 are SGHNT and YENEEA. Trimming removed 5 bases at V and 6 bases at J, with 17 bases between. The CDR3 sequence is 14 residues long. CDR3 amino acids: CASSPRMGASEQYF. In DNA, the CDR3 is TGTGCCAGCAGCCCCCGTATGGGGGCTTCCGAGCAGTACTTC. The whole variable domain, filled in from reference TRBV11-3 and TRBJ2-7, reads EAGVVQSPRYKIIEKKQPVAFWCNPISGHNTLYWYLQNLGQGPELLIRYENEEAVDDSQLPKDRFSAERLKGVDSTLKIQPAELGDSAVYLCASSPRMGASEQYFGPGTRLTVT.

With regard to this clonotype: Given a much more abundant clone one base away, this may be a read error. V gene TRBV7-8 combines with J gene TRBJ1-5, with D hard to call. From germline, CDR1 is SGHVS and CDR2 FQNEAQ. The CDR3 length is 15 residues. In nucleotides, the CDR3 is TGTGCCGGCAGCCGGGCCCGGGATCGTAATCAGCCCCAGCATTTT. Protein: CAGSRARDRNQPQHF.

Notes on this clonotype: This could be a read error, since a much larger clone is one nucleotide away. Because the CDR3 is missing its conserved closing phenylalanine or tryptophan, this is likely a read error. V is TRBV28 and J is TRBJ1-5; D possibly corresponds to TRBD1 (5 bases). The CDR3 consists of 12 residues. Germline CDR1 and CDR2: MDHEN and SYDVKM. V lost 8 bases, J lost 4 bases, and 9 bases lay in between. The CDR3 is CASCTGNQPQHS. As DNA, the CDR3 is TGTGCCAGCTGTACAGGAAATCAGCCCCAGCATTCT.

This clonotype was seen many times. This chain joins TRBV30 and TRBJ1-1; D unresolved. Germline lookup yields CDR1 GTSNPN and CDR2 SVGIG (reference sequence). CDR3 length equals 13 residues. Trimming took 0 bases from V and 1 from J, leaving 6 bases between them. In DNA form, the CDR3 reads TGTGCCTGGAGTGTACTGAAGAACACTGAAGCTTTCTTT. Translated: CAWSVLKNTEAFF. Combining the CDR3 with reference TRBV30 and TRBJ1-1 gives the whole variable domain SQTIHQWPATLVQPVGSPLSLECTVEGTSNPNLYWYRQAAGRGLQLLFYSVGIGQISSEVPQNLSASRPQDRQFILSSKKLLLSDSGFYLCAWSVLKNTEAFFGQGTRLTVV.

The gene calls are TRBV28 and TRBJ1-2; 9 bases align to TRBD1. CDR3 length: 17 amino acids. Germline V CDR1 and CDR2: MDHEN, SYDVKM. The trim removed 6 bases at V and 0 bases at J, leaving 11 bases unmatched. This chain's CDR3 is CASSPSGTGPSNYGYTF. DNA for the CDR3: TGTGCCAGCAGCCCCTCCGGGACAGGGCCTTCTAACTATGGCTACACCTTC.

The genes are TRBV6-1 and TRBJ2-7; TRBD2 matches at 11 bases. The germline CDR1 and CDR2 sequences are MNHNS and SASEGT. Trimming took 7 bases from V and 7 from J; bases not matched to a gene: 6. The CDR3 runs 13 residues. CDR3 nucleotide sequence: TGTGCCAGCAATCAGGGACTAGCGGAGGAGCAGTACTTC. Residues: CASNQGLAEEQYF.

As regards this clonotype: This could be a read error, since a much larger clone is one nucleotide away. The chain links TRBV5-1 to TRBJ2-7, with unresolved D. Germline CDR1 and CDR2: SGHRS and YFSETQ. The CDR3 is 16 residues long. V shed 4 bases and J shed 0 bases, with 17 bases lying between them. This CDR3 is CASSLTLSDFSYEQYF. CDR3 DNA sequence: TGCGCCAGCAGCCTCACTCTGAGCGATTTCTCCTACGAGCAGTACTTC.

The sample holds many counts of this clonotype. The chain is built from TRBV6-1 and TRBJ2-2, with D perhaps assigned TRBD1 or TRBD2 (5 bases each). Germline assignment: CDR1 MNHNS and CDR2 SASEGT. The CDR3 covers 14 residues. V was pared by 6 bases and J by 1 base, with 9 bases between. The CDR3, as DNA: TGTGCCAGCAGGGGGACGGTGAACACCGGGGAGCTGTTTTTT. Protein product: CASRGTVNTGELFF.